This passage covers 18 T cell receptor beta chains from one sample sequenced in a study of cytomegalovirus exposure and HLA in healthy donors. In the PCR, 60 Vbeta and 13 Jbeta primers were used. Measured with immunoSEQ multiplex PCR; TCRdb has only the in-frame clones, and not every one. The sample has 150,000 to 180,000 clones; under 85% are singletons. Sequencing was carried out using PBMCs. Receptor source: a man between 18 and 29 years old in good health and CMV-seronegative.

There are a few counts of this clone. This chain uses TRBV11-2 with TRBJ2-1, with TRBD2 matching over 13 bases. Trimming took 5 bases from V and 9 from J; bases not matched to a gene: 7. Germline CDR1 reads SGHAT; CDR2 reads FQNNGV. The CDR3 covers 15 residues. CDR3 amino acids: CASSMSWTSGGEQFF. The CDR3, as DNA: TGTGCCAGCAGCATGAGTTGGACTAGCGGGGGTGAGCAGTTCTTC.

V usage is TRBV7-2 and J usage is TRBJ1-5; possible D gene TRBD1, 5 bases. V was cut by 5 bases and J by 0 bases, with 11 bases left in between. CDR1 is SGHTA, CDR2 FQGNSA, per germline. CDR3 size: 15 residues. CDR3: CASSPYRYSNQPQHF. The CDR3 nucleotides are TGTGCCAGCAGCCCATACAGGTATAGCAATCAGCCCCAGCATTTT.

In its sample, this clone was seen a few times. The chain couples TRBV18 to TRBJ1-1, with D possibly matching TRBD1 (5 bases). CDR1 and CDR2 (germline): KGHSH, LQKENI. V lost 3 bases, J lost 1 base, and 6 bases lay in between. This CDR3 region has 13 residues. Here the CDR3 DNA reads TGTGCCAGCTCACCGACAGAGAACACTGAAGCTTTCTTT. Its protein product is CASSPTENTEAFF.

V and J are TRBV6-5 and TRBJ1-2; TRBD1 aligns across 9 bases. Losses at the gene ends were 2 bases for V and 2 bases for J; bases not matched to a gene: 6. The CDR3 runs to 16 residues. CDR1 and CDR2 from the germline V gene are MNHEY and SVGAGI. CDR3 loop: CASSYLGTGSNYGYTF. CDR3 coding DNA: TGTGCCAGCAGTTACCTAGGGACAGGGTCGAACTATGGCTACACCTTC.

The chain recombines TRBV11-2 with TRBJ2-5; 9 bases fit TRBD2. Germline CDR1 SGHAT, CDR2 FQNNGV. This CDR3 has 16 amino acids. V was pared by 3 bases and J by 1 base, with 6 bases of the junction left unmatched. The CDR3 sequence is CASSFGTSLVQETQYF. Here the CDR3 DNA reads TGTGCCAGCAGCTTCGGGACTAGCCTCGTCCAAGAGACCCAGTACTTC.

The chain is built from TRBV25-1 and TRBJ2-2; 10 nucleotides match TRBD2. The germline V gene encodes CDR1 MGHDK and CDR2 SYGVNS. The CDR3 contains 16 residues. J lost 3 bases, V lost 3 bases, and 4 bases had no gene match. The CDR3 coding sequence is TGTGCCAGCAGTGACGTACTAGCGGGGTACACCGGGGAGCTGTTTTTT. Translated: CASSDVLAGYTGELFF.

V and J are TRBV5-1 and TRBJ2-3; 7 bases align to TRBD2. This CDR3 is 15 amino acids long. Per the germline V gene, CDR1 is SGHRS and CDR2 is YFSETQ. V lost 2 bases to trimming and J lost 2 bases; unmatched junction nucleotides: 5. CDR3 coding DNA: TGCGCCAGCAGCTTTGGGGCGGGGGACACAGATACGCAGTATTTT. Amino acid sequence: CASSFGAGDTDTQYF.

V usage is TRBV6-1 and J usage is TRBJ2-5, with TRBD1 matching over 8 bases. The CDR3 is 14 amino acids. J lost 5 bases, V lost 7 bases, and 9 bases had no gene match. The germline CDR1 and CDR2 sequences are MNHNS and SASEGT. CDR3 protein: CASTLTGVWETQYF. DNA of the CDR3: TGTGCCAGCACCCTGACAGGGGTGTGGGAGACCCAGTACTTC.

The sample holds a few counts of this clone. This chain joins TRBV18 and TRBJ2-2; 8 bases line up with TRBD2. The CDR3 extends over 17 amino acids. Germline CDR1 and CDR2: KGHSH and LQKENI. V lost 3 bases to trimming and J lost 1 base; unmatched junction nucleotides: 7. Here the CDR3 reads CASSPGAGALNTGELFF. The CDR3 nucleotides read TGTGCCAGCTCACCTGGAGCGGGGGCCCTGAACACCGGGGAGCTGTTTTTT.

This clone was recorded only once. The rearrangement joins TRBV7-3 to TRBJ1-2; TRBD1 agrees at 9 bases. The CDR3 is 13 amino acids. V lost 5 bases to trimming and J lost 6 bases; unmatched junction nucleotides: 4. Germline V gives CDR1 SGHTA, CDR2 FQGTGA. CDR3 sequence: CASSPGTGNGYTF. The CDR3 nucleotides are TGTGCCAGCAGCCCCGGGACAGGGAATGGCTACACCTTC. The whole variable domain, remainder taken from reference TRBV7-3 and TRBJ1-2, is GAGVSQTPSNKVTEKGKYVELRCDPISGHTALYWYRQSLGQGPEFLIYFQGTGAADDSGLPNDRFFAVRPEGSVSTLKIQRTERGDSAVYLCASSPGTGNGYTFGSGTRLTVV.

The CDR3 reads CASSLGTAQWNTEAFF. As DNA, the CDR3 is TGTGCCAGCAGCCTTGGGACAGCCCAGTGGAACACTGAAGCTTTCTTT. The chain uses TRBV7-9 and TRBJ1-1, with TRBD1 matching 7 bases. The CDR3 loop spans 16 amino acids. Germline V gene sequence: CDR1 SEHNR, CDR2 FQNEAQ (reference sequence). The junction had 10 bases not matched to a gene; V was cut back by 5 bases and J by 1 base.

Here the CDR3 reads CASSTDATGGTEAFF. DNA for the CDR3: TGTGCCAGCAGTACCGACGCAACAGGGGGCACTGAAGCTTTCTTT. This chain connects TRBV6-6 to TRBJ1-1; 8 bases match TRBD1. Unmatched junction bases numbered 9, after V lost 5 bases and J lost 4 bases. In germline, CDR1 is MNHNY, CDR2 SVGAGI (reference sequence). This CDR3 has 15 residues.

The sample holds one count of this clone. V is TRBV5-4 and J is TRBJ2-7; the D gene is possibly TRBD1 (6 bases). The CDR3 is 15 amino acids. Trimming took 0 bases from V and 0 from J, leaving 10 bases between them. Germline loops: CDR1 SGHNT, CDR2 YYREEE (reference sequence). The CDR3 reads CASSLGSGASYEQYF. The CDR3 DNA reads as TGTGCCAGCAGCTTGGGTTCAGGGGCCTCCTACGAGCAGTACTTC.

Here the CDR3 reads CASSLDVQETQYF. CDR3 nucleotides: TGCGCCAGCAGCCTAGACGTCCAAGAGACCCAGTACTTC. The chain uses TRBV5-1 and TRBJ2-5; D unresolved. CDR3 length equals 13 residues. CDR1 is SGHRS and CDR2 is YFSETQ in the germline V gene. The V end was cut by 4 bases, the J end by 1 base, with 8 bases between.

The chain is built from TRBV5-5 and TRBJ1-2, with no clear D. The V gene lost 0 bases and the J gene lost 0 bases, with 9 bases spanning the gap. This CDR3 has 15 amino acids. CDR1 SGHKS and CDR2 YYEKEE come from the germline V gene (reference sequence). CDR3 nucleotides: TGTGCCAGCAGCTTGGGTAACACAGCTAACTATGGCTACACCTTC. Its protein product is CASSLGNTANYGYTF.

This rearrangement joins TRBV10-2 to TRBJ1-5; a possible D gene is TRBD1 (5 bases). Trimming took 2 bases from V and 5 from J, leaving 10 bases between them. CDR3 length: 14 amino acids. The germline CDR1 and CDR2 sequences are WSHSY and SAAADI. CDR3 bases: TGCGCCAGCAGTGAGACCCGGGACTATCAGCCCCAGCATTTT. Residues: CASSETRDYQPQHF.

The table lists this clone with a few counts. The V gene is TRBV7-9, the J gene TRBJ2-3, with TRBD1 identical over 7 bases. The germline CDR1 and CDR2 sequences are SEHNR and FQNEAQ (reference sequence). V gave up 5 bases and J gave up 7 bases; unmatched junction bases: 6. This CDR3 region has 13 residues. The CDR3 nucleotides are TGTGCCAGCAGCGTGGAACAGGGGTATACGCAGTATTTT. Protein sequence: CASSVEQGYTQYF.

The chain employs TRBV2 and TRBJ1-6; maybe TRBD1 (5 bases). The CDR3 loop spans 16 amino acids. Germline V CDR1 and CDR2: SNHLY, FYNNEI. V was cut by 3 bases and J by 9 bases, with 18 bases left in between. DNA for the CDR3: TGTGCCAGCAGTGAGGTTTCAGCGGGGGTAGGTTCACCCCTCCACTTT. Translating gives CASSEVSAGVGSPLHF.